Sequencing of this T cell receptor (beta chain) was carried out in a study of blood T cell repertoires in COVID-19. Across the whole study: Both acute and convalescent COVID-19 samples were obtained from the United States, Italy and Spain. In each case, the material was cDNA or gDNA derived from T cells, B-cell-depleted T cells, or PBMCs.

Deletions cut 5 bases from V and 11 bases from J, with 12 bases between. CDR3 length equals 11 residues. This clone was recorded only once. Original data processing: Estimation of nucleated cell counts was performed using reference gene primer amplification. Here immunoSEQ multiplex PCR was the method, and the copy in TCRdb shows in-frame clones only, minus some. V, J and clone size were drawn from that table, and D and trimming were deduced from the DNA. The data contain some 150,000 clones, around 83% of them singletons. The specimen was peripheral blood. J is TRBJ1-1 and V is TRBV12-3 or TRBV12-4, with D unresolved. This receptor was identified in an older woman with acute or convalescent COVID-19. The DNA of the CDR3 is TGTGCCAGCAGTGAGGGTGGGCGCGCTTTCTTT. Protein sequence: CASSEGGRAFF.